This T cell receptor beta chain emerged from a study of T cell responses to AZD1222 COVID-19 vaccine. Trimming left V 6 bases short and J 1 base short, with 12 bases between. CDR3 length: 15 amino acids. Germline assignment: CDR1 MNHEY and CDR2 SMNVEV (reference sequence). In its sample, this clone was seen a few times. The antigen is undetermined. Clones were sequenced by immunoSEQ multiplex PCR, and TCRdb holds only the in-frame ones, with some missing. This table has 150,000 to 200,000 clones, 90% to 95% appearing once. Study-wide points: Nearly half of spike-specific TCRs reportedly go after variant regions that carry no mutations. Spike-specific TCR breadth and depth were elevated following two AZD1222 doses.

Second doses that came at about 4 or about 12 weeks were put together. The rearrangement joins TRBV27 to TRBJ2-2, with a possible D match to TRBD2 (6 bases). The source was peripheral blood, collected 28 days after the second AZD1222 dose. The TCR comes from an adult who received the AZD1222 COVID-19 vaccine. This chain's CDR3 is CASSPNGGNTGELFF. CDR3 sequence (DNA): TGTGCCAGCAGCCCAAACGGGGGGAACACCGGGGAGCTGTTTTTT.